Listed below are T cell receptor beta chains from one sample, sequenced in a study of memory CD4+ T cells and cytomegalovirus serostatus. Clones were sequenced by immunoSEQ multiplex PCR, and TCRdb holds only the in-frame ones, with some missing. The sample shows 48,000 or so clones, around 80% of them seen only once. Specimen: memory CD4+ T cells from blood. Every receptor here comes from an adult in good health and CMV-seronegative. The CDR3 runs from the conserved cysteine through the conserved F or W. Fields, in order: V gene, CDR3 protein.

>TRBV29-1
CSVPSQGNTGELFF
>TRBV18
CASSPAGSSNQPQHF
>TRBV6-1
CASSEGGSTSGNTIYF
>TRBV9
CASSVEKVDTQYF
>TRBV27
CASRLDYFNEQFF
>TRBV10-2
CASTGQTLRGQYF
>TRBV7-9
CASSPGYGHEKLFF
>TRBV5-1
CASSLGGRGTNYGYTF
>TRBV5-4
CASSLGADSYNEQFF
>TRBV2
CASSDRNRAAGELFF
>TRBV19
CASSGTSGPYEQYF
>TRBV4-1
CASSRTQGGTEAFF
>TRBV27
CASSRRTSGNTDTQYF
>TRBV11-2
CASSLVPGAGYEQYF
>TRBV27
CASSLQAGGYEQYF
>TRBV6-1
CASSDRGGARRGFF
>TRBV7-9
CASSLDVYGYTF
>TRBV6-5
CASTRESNTEAFF
>TRBV6-1
CASLGRLYEQYF
>TRBV11-2
CASTNQRGLGGTEAFF
>TRBV6-1
CASSPAAYGYTF
>TRBV5-1
CASSLGLAGDSTDTQYF
>TRBV6-6
CASSRGQGSEAFF
>TRBV11-2
CASSLGQGAGGRNTEAFF
>TRBV5-4
CASSLWGSGQPQHF
>TRBV19
CASRRGIGYNEQFF
>TRBV4-1
CASSQYYRAGNTIYF
>TRBV18
CASSPQQGLRDEQYF
>TRBV7-2
CASSPPQGRGEHYNEQFF
>TRBV30
CAWSALSSGPTEAFF
>TRBV18
CASSPKEGRGTGELFF
>TRBV19
CASSMGHRDRGRGRSEKLFF
>TRBV11-3
CASSSGQGSTGELFF
>TRBV5-1
CASSFNDIRSGNTIYF
>TRBV7-9
CASSFIPSSGNTIYF
>TRBV7-9
CASSLRPDGELFF
>TRBV7-2
CASRYYSNLNTEAFF
>TRBV2
CASREGTSGTGELFF
>TRBV14
CASSLRASGAYEQYF
>TRBV5-1
CASSRQGGSDTQYF
>TRBV6-5
CASTSRGNTEAFF
>TRBV5-1
CASSLGREGADTQYF
>TRBV9
CASSVRDRYSGNTIYF
>TRBV27
CASSPQTGREKLFF
>TRBV7-9
CASSLRLSEVYEQFF